This T cell receptor beta chain was identified during a study of beta chain features in type 1 diabetes listed by TCRdb under 2018. Regarding the study in general: Mean age, gender distribution, total cell number and subset yield were not different between patients and healthy donors. Regulatory and stem cell-like memory subsets were obtained from only 8 patients and about eight healthy donors, while naive and central memory subsets were obtained from all 30 or so donors. A total of 100 million to 110 million sorted cells were examined across all samples, and a strong correlation was observed between cell number per subset and RNA yield. The study compared TCRB repertoires of sorted circulating CD4+ T cell subsets between recently diagnosed type 1 diabetes patients and matched healthy donors.

Taken from cysteine to phenylalanine, the CDR3 has 14 residues. Just the 42-base CDR3 DNA is kept, in frame starting at base 1. From the germline V gene, CDR1 is MNHEY and CDR2 is SVGAGI. The germline ends are 11 bases apart after V is trimmed by 6 bases and J by 0 bases. All of the isolated RNA was reverse transcribed with the High Capacity cDNA Reverse Transcription Kit, so expressed TCRB transcripts were sequenced. Deep immunoSEQ sequencing was performed on naive, central memory and regulatory T cell samples, with an average of about 4 million total reads per sample. Sorted cells were lysed in RLT buffer, and RNA was extracted using DNase-treated RNeasy Micro or Mini kits according to cell number. Each cell subset was processed separately to prevent cross-contamination, with patient and healthy donor samples processed together. The immunoSEQ multiplex PCR was used to amplify TCRB sequences from cDNA, generating 87-bp fragments that spanned the CDR3 region. Sequencing of the amplicons was done on the Illumina HiSeq platform. The authors processed their data as follows. Synthetic template baselines were used to correct PCR bias computationally, reads within Hamming distance 2 were collapsed together, and singletons that could not be merged were discarded. Reads were aligned to IMGT to assign V, D and J genes, CDR3 length, and insertions or deletions at six rearrangement sites. Clonotype counts were normalized to sorted cell number within each subset before computing true diversity and Gini coefficients with the tcR R package. The overlap coefficient, calculated on TCRB nucleotide sequences, was used to measure repertoire sharing. TCRdb re-hosts the immuneACCESS table, in-frame sequences only. Its copies lack some clones; in the studies checked, an unresolved V gene accounts for under half of them, and the cause for the rest is not known. V, J and clone size derive from that table, while D and trimming were established from the DNA sequence. In this sample the table shows some 350,000 clones, around 10% of which occur a single time. The ten largest clonotypes hold about 0.6% of the sample.

Turning to this clone: What antigen it recognizes has not been identified. The input lacks base qualities; no much larger clone sits a single base away.

Study-wide findings and limitations: HLA sub-analyses involved small numbers of individuals, so any influence of HLA type on TCRB rearrangement remained unresolved. PCR might favor shorter templates, but patient and control samples were amplified and corrected together, so any skew would affect both groups equally. Fewer insertions and more nucleotide deletions at VDJ recombination sites were observed in patients with type 1 diabetes, implying thymic rearrangement abnormalities. Because cDNA was sequenced instead of genomic DNA, activated cells with high expression could be over-represented, although the groups did not differ in activation or CD3 levels. Type 1 diabetes patients showed a moderate but significant shortening of TCRB CDR3 length in all four CD4+ subsets. Naive, central memory and regulatory TCRB repertoires appeared to be more alike among patients than among healthy donors.

Each donor gave one peripheral blood draw, averaging approximately 0.11 L, which was collected into heparinised tubes. A BD FACSAria II was used to sort naive, central memory, regulatory and stem cell-like memory CD4+ T cells with a panel that included CD45RO, CCR7, CD25, CD127, CD95 and CD27. Purity was above 98% for every sorted population. Right away, PBMCs were isolated by Lymphoprep density gradient centrifugation and were stained directly, with no culture step. So that batch effects would be minimized, each experiment stained and sorted samples in pairs, pairing one healthy donor with one patient.

The material sequenced was central memory CD4+ T cells from blood. The chain joins TRBV6-5 to TRBJ1-1; a tentative D match to TRBD1 spans 5 bases. The receptor's source is a young man with type 1 diabetes. The CDR3 sequence is CASRPQELNTEAFF. The nucleotides read TGTGCCAGCAGACCACAGGAACTGAACACTGAAGCTTTCTTT.